This T cell receptor (beta chain) comes out of a study of T cell responses to AZD1222 COVID-19 vaccine. Whole-study findings and limits: It was only 6 or 7 AZD1222 recipients who were seropositive at baseline. Spike-specific TCR breadth and depth grew following two AZD1222 doses. Among spike-specific TCRs, nearly half reportedly target unmutated variant regions.

Clones were read by immunoSEQ multiplex PCR, and TCRdb kept only the in-frame ones, dropping some. The repertoire includes about 72,000 clones, approximately 90% of them detected once, and about 2.5% sits in the top ten. Worth noting for this clone: Its target is not known.

CDR3 length: 15 amino acids. Germline V gene data show CDR1 as SGHRS and CDR2 as YFSETQ. V dropped 6 bases and J dropped 0 bases, with 12 bases sitting between them. This chain uses TRBV5-1 with TRBJ1-4; D call uncertain. The sequencing here drew on peripheral blood, taken on day 0 of AZD1222 vaccination. The sequence was collected from an adult in good health. The CDR3 spells CASTAAGTTNEKLFF. DNA for the CDR3: TGCGCCAGCACCGCCGCGGGGACAACTAATGAAAAACTGTTTTTT.